The 22 T cell receptor beta chains below were found in one sample sequenced in a study of T cells in Graves' hyperthyroidism and ophthalmopathy. The source material, RNA transcripts, was used to amplify TCR beta CDR3 regions. The HTBI set primed first-round TCR CDR3 RT-PCR. Via MiXCR, TCRdb re-called the multiplex PCR reads, giving one row per CDR3 protein. The sample consists of 540,000 or so distinct CDR3 sequences, more than 45% of them appearing once. The source material was peripheral blood or thyroid tissue (not recorded which). The source is an adult woman with Graves' disease, either hyperthyroidism or ophthalmopathy (not recorded which).

This clonotype was seen repeatedly, ten times or more. The genes are TRBV20-1 and TRBJ2-7, with D perhaps given as TRBD1 or TRBD2 (5 bases each). This CDR3 is built from 14 residues. V was cut by 1 base and J by 3 bases, with 13 bases left in between. The germline V gene has CDR1 DFQATT and CDR2 SNEGSKA (reference sequence). CDR3: CSARGGREFYEQYF. The DNA for the CDR3 is TGCAGTGCTAGAGGGGGACGAGAATTCTACGAGCAGTACTTC.

The rearrangement links TRBV4-1 to TRBJ2-2; 13 positions match TRBD2. The germline gives CDR1 MGHRA, CDR2 YSYEKL. V lost 5 bases and J lost 2; bases outside the gene matches: 8. The CDR3 loop spans 18 amino acids. This chain's CDR3 is CASSGRTSGRGNTGELFF. In nucleotides, the CDR3 is TGCGCCAGCAGCGGCCGGACTAGCGGGAGAGGTAACACCGGGGAGCTGTTTTTT.

The sample holds one count of this clonotype. The J gene is TRBJ2-3, the V gene TRBV14; 9 bases align to TRBD2. CDR1 is SGHDN, CDR2 FVKESK, per germline. With V trimmed by 4 bases and J by 2 bases, 7 bases remained unmatched. The CDR3 is 16 amino acids. The CDR3 nucleotides read TGTGCCAGCAGCCTCTCGGCGGGAGGGTCCACAGATACGCAGTATTTT. Residues: CASSLSAGGSTDTQYF.

This clonotype was seen ten or more times. The CDR3 loop reads CATSDFTRLGETQYF. In DNA form, the CDR3 reads TGTGCCACCAGTGATTTCACACGCCTCGGGGAGACCCAGTACTTC. The J gene is TRBJ2-5, the V gene TRBV24-1; D not resolved. The V and J ends lost 1 base and 5 bases respectively, with 13 bases between them. The CDR3 covers 15 residues. The germline V gene has CDR1 KGHDR and CDR2 SFDVKD.

This chain joins TRBV2 and TRBJ1-2, with 7 nucleotides matching TRBD1. This CDR3 has 14 residues. Per the germline V gene, CDR1 is SNHLY and CDR2 is FYNNEI. J gave up 2 bases and V 9 bases, and 9 bases lay outside the gene matches. DNA for the CDR3: TGTGCCAGGGTTCGGGCGACAGGGAACTATGGCTACACCTTC. It translates to CARVRATGNYGYTF.

This clonotype was counted between two and nine times. The chain uses TRBV19 and TRBJ2-1, with unresolved D. There are 14 residues in the CDR3. Deletions cut 1 base from V and 5 bases from J, with 9 bases between. Germline values: CDR1 LNHDA, CDR2 SQIVND (reference sequence). CDR3: CASSIAWADNEQFF. In DNA, the CDR3 is TGTGCCAGTAGTATAGCATGGGCGGACAATGAGCAGTTCTTC.

To note about this clonotype: One end of the junction is discordant with germline, which a read error may explain. V gene TRBV7-9 combines with J gene TRBJ1-1; D gene unclear. This CDR3 spans 12 amino acids. Germline-derived CDR1 and CDR2 are SEHNR and FQNEAQ (reference sequence). CDR3 nucleotide sequence: TGTGCCAGCAGCTTCGCGAACACTGAAACTTTCTTT. Protein: CASSFANTETFF.

To note about this clonotype: A clone one base away is much larger, so this may be a read error. The chain is built from TRBV2 and TRBJ1-1; D ambiguous. The CDR3 contains 13 residues. Deletions cut 7 bases from V and 4 bases from J, with 13 bases between. The germline V gene encodes CDR1 SNHLY and CDR2 FYNNEI. CDR3 in amino acids: CASTTKMTTEAFF. As DNA, the CDR3 is TGTGCCAGCACCACCAAGATGACCACTGAAGCTTTCTTT.

In its sample, this clonotype was seen once. The chain employs TRBV5-1 and TRBJ2-2; D tentatively reads TRBD1 or TRBD2 (5 bases each). V was trimmed by 3 bases and J by 5 bases, leaving 11 bases between them. The germline V gene encodes CDR1 SGHRS and CDR2 YFSETQ. The CDR3 loop spans 14 amino acids. CDR3 region: CASSWTGQTGELFF. The DNA for the CDR3 is TGCGCCAGCAGCTGGACGGGGCAGACCGGGGAGCTGTTTTTT.

This clonotype was observed at least ten times. The V call is TRBV9, the J call TRBJ1-1, with D perhaps TRBD1 (5 bases). Trimming pared 1 base from V and 4 bases from J, leaving 14 bases between. Germline V CDR1 and CDR2: SGDLS, YYNGEE. CDR3 size: 15 residues. The CDR3 bases are TGTGCCAGCAGCGTACTGGGGCAGGGAAGCACTGAAGCTTTCTTT. Residues: CASSVLGQGSTEAFF.

V gene TRBV7-8 combines with J gene TRBJ1-2, with 7 bases matching TRBD1. The germline V gene has CDR1 SGHVS and CDR2 FQNEAQ. This CDR3 has 14 residues. The V and J ends lost 5 bases and 4 bases, in that order; junction bases with no gene match: 7. The CDR3 region is CASSGDSSTYGYTF. In DNA form, the CDR3 reads TGTGCCAGCAGCGGGGACAGCTCAACCTATGGCTACACCTTC.

This clonotype was counted a single time. The chain has TRBV20-1 and TRBJ2-7; D perhaps matches TRBD1 (6 bases). The V end lost 5 bases, the J end lost 2 bases, and 13 bases lay between the germline ends. Germline assignment: CDR1 DFQATT and CDR2 SNEGSKA (reference sequence). CDR3 length: 13 residues. Here the CDR3 DNA reads TGCAGTGCTCGAGGGGGAGCCCCCTACGAGCAGTACTTC. Translation: CSARGGAPYEQYF.

As for this clonotype: A junction boundary mismatches the germline segment, possibly from a read error. V is TRBV15 and J is TRBJ1-4; D uncertain. The germline gives CDR1 LNHNV, CDR2 YYDKDF (reference sequence). The CDR3 spans 23 residues. CDR3 nucleotide sequence: TGTGCCACCATCAGAGATCTAGGTTCTTGGACGGTCGAAAGAGCTAACCCATTAGGAAAGCTGTTTTTT. Translated: CATIRDLGSWTVERANPLGKLFF.

This clonotype has a count of ten or more. The V gene is TRBV7-9, the J gene TRBJ1-1; D is possibly TRBD1 (6 bases). The length of the CDR3 is 19 residues. V lost 1 base and J lost 1, with 22 bases in between. In germline, CDR1 is SEHNR, CDR2 FQNEAQ (reference sequence). The CDR3 loop is CASSLVRITRTEKNTEAFF. CDR3 coding DNA: TGTGCCAGCAGCTTAGTTCGGATAACAAGGACAGAAAAGAACACTGAAGCTTTCTTT.

Turning to this clonotype: Because the CDR3's place on the DNA is in doubt, the DNA is left out and the CDR3 is given as listed by TCRdb. This chain connects TRBV12-3 or TRBV12-4 to TRBJ1-4; TRBD1, as called in the table, went unchecked against the DNA. Both ends counted, the CDR3 spans 14 residues. CDR3 amino acids: CACSARGGSEKLFF.

The chain recombines TRBV7-9 with TRBJ2-5, with 8 bases that match TRBD1. The trim removed 5 bases at V and 2 bases at J, leaving 7 bases unmatched. This CDR3 region has 15 residues. Germline CDR1 and CDR2: SEHNR and FQNEAQ (reference sequence). The CDR3 protein is CASSHRDRQQETQYF. CDR3 bases: TGTGCCAGCAGCCACCGGGACAGGCAGCAAGAGACCCAGTACTTC.

The J gene is TRBJ2-7, the V gene TRBV29-1, with 7 bases fitting TRBD2. The CDR3 extends over 11 amino acids. CDR1 and CDR2 (germline): SQVTM, ANQGSEA. V shed 7 bases and J 4 bases; nucleotides not matched to a gene: 4. This CDR3 reads CSGSSGYEQYF. The CDR3 DNA follows: TGCAGCGGGTCTAGCGGTTACGAGCAGTACTTC.

The chain has TRBV9 and TRBJ1-2; 7 nucleotides line up with TRBD1. The V gene end was trimmed by 4 bases and the J gene end by 4 bases; junction bases not matched to a gene: 7. The CDR3 extends over 14 amino acids. Germline CDR1 SGDLS, CDR2 YYNGEE. CDR3 protein: CASSPRQGTYGYTF. Here the CDR3 DNA reads TGTGCCAGCAGCCCCAGACAGGGTACCTATGGCTACACCTTC.

This chain connects TRBV20-1 to TRBJ1-1; no clear D gene. This CDR3 spans 11 amino acids. Germline lookup yields CDR1 DFQATT and CDR2 SNEGSKA (reference sequence). The CDR3 DNA sequence: TGCAGGGTGGACGGCAACACTGAAGCTTTCTTT. Protein sequence: CRVDGNTEAFF.

This clonotype has at least ten counts. The chain has TRBV5-1 and TRBJ2-7, with TRBD1 matching over 10 bases. Germline values: CDR1 SGHRS, CDR2 YFSETQ. The CDR3 consists of 14 residues. The ends lost 4 bases at V and 8 bases at J; junction bases unmatched: 9. The CDR3 region is CASSIGQGGAKQYF. CDR3 nucleotides: TGCGCCAGCAGCATTGGACAGGGGGGCGCTAAGCAGTACTTC.

This clonotype was observed a handful of times. The rearrangement uses TRBV25-1 and TRBJ1-6, with TRBD1 matching 9 bases. The CDR3 is 15 amino acids. With 2 bases clipped from V and 7 bases from J, the junction kept 3 bases outside the gene matches. CDR1 is MGHDK and CDR2 is SYGVNS in the germline V gene. DNA for the CDR3: TGTGCCAGCAGTGAAAGGGACAGGGAAAATTCACCCCTCCACTTT. It codes for CASSERDRENSPLHF.

The rearrangement links TRBV11-2 to TRBJ1-4; 7 positions agree with TRBD1. Losses at the gene ends were 2 bases for V and 3 bases for J; bases not matched to a gene: 9. The germline CDR1 and CDR2 sequences are SGHAT and FQNNGV. CDR3 length: 17 amino acids. The CDR3 DNA follows: TGTGCCAGCAGCTTACGACAGGGAGATAATCCTAATGAAAAACTGTTTTTT. Encoded protein: CASSLRQGDNPNEKLFF.